The source of this TCR beta chain is a study of neoadjuvant nivolumab and ipilimumab in lung cancer. Background on the study: Patients got nivolumab 3 mg/kg on days 1, 15 and 29; combination added ipilimumab 1 mg/kg day 1.

About this clone itself: As yet, its antigen is unknown. At one end, the junction sequence differs from germline, possibly due to a read error.

Here immunoSEQ multiplex PCR was the method, and the copy in TCRdb shows in-frame clones only, minus some. The sample carries approximately 6,800 clones, over 80% recorded once. General study findings and limits: Only a single major-pathologic-response sample was available for clonality analysis. Higher pretherapy blood TCR richness went with higher resected-tumor richness. TCR sequencing covered a small number of samples.

From germline, CDR1 is SGHVS and CDR2 FQNEAQ. The CDR3 consists of 15 residues. The sequenced sample was tumor tissue, obtained after neoadjuvant nivolumab, alone or with ipilimumab, at or shortly before surgery. The chain couples TRBV7-8 to TRBJ1-2; 11 bases match TRBD1. This TCR was sampled from an adult with non-small cell lung cancer. CDR3 nucleotide sequence: TGTGCCAGCAGTTTAGGGACAGGGGGAAGCTATGGCTACACCTTC. Its protein is CASSLGTGGSYGYTF.